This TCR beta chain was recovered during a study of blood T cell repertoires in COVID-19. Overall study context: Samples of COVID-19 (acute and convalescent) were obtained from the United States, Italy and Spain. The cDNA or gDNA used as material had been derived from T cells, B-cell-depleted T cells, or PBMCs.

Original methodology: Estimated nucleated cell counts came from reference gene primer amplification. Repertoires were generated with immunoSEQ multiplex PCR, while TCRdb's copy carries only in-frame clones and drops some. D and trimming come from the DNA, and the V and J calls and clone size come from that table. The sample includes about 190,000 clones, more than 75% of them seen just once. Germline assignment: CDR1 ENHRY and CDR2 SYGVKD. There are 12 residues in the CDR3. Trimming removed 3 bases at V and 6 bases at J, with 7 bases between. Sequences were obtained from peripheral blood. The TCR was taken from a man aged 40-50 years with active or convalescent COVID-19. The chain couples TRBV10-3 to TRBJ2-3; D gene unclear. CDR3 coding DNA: TGTGCCATCAGTGACGACATGGATACGCAGTATTTT. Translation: CAISDDMDTQYF.